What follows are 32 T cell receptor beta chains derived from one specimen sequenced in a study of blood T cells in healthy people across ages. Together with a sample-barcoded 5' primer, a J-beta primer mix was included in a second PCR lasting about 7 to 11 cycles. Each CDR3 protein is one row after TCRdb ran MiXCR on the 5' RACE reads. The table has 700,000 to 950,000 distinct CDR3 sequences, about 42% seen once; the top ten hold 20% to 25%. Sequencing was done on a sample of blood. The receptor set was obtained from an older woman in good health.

CDR3 DNA sequence: TGCAGTACTCCGGGGACTACCTCCTACGGGCAGTACTTC. Translated: CSTPGTTSYGQYF. The V gene is TRBV20-1, the J gene TRBJ2-5; 7 bases fit TRBD2. CDR3 length: 13 residues. Trimming at V came to 8 bases and at J to 11 bases, leaving 17 bases not matched to a gene. CDR1 DFQATT and CDR2 SNEGSKA come from the germline V gene (reference sequence).

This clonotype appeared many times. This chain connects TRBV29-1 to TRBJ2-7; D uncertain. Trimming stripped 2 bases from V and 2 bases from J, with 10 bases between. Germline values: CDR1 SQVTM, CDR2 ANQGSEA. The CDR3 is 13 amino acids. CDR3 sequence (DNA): TGCAGCGTTGAAACAGACCTCACCTACGAGCAGTACTTC. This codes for CSVETDLTYEQYF.

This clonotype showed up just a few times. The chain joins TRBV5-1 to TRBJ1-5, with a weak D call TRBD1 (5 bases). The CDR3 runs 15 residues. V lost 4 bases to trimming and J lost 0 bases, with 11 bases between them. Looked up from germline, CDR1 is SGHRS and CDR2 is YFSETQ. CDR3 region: CASSQGASSNQPQHF. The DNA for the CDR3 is TGCGCCAGCAGCCAAGGGGCCTCTAGCAATCAGCCCCAGCATTTT.

CDR3 coding DNA: TGTGCCGTAGGACAGGAGTACTATGGCTACACCTTC. Its translation is CAVGQEYYGYTF. The chain has TRBV25-1 and TRBJ1-2; TRBD1 agrees at 7 bases. Germline trimming cut 11 bases from V and 3 bases from J; bases unmatched to any gene: 6. CDR3 length equals 12 residues. Germline V gene lookup returns CDR1 MGHDK and CDR2 SYGVNS.

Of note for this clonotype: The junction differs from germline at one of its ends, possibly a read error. Written as DNA, the CDR3 is TGCAGATCAAGGATAGAAGTTTTCTTT. This sequence encodes CRSRIEVFF. The V call is TRBV20-1, the J call TRBJ1-1; D uncertain. Germline CDR1 and CDR2: DFQATT and SNEGSKA (reference sequence). The CDR3 has 9 residues.

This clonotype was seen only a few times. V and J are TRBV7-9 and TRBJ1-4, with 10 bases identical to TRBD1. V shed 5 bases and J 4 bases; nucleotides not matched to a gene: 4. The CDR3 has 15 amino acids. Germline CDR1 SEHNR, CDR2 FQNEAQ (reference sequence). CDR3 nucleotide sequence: TGTGCCAGCAGCGACAGGGGGCTAAGTAATGAAAAACTGTTTTTT. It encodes CASSDRGLSNEKLFF.

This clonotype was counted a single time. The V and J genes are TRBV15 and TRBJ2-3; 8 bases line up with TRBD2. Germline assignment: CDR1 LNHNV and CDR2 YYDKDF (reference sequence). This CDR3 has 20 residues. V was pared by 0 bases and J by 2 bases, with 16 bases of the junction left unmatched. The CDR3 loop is CATSRDPSTIAGTPTDTQYF. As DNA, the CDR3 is TGTGCCACCAGCAGAGATCCAAGTACTATAGCGGGGACGCCCACAGATACGCAGTATTTT.

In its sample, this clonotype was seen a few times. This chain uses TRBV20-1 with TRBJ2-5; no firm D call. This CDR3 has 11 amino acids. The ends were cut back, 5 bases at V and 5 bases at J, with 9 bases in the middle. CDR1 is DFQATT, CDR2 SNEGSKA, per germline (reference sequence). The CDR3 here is CSAPQLETQYF. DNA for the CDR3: TGCAGTGCTCCACAGCTGGAGACCCAGTACTTC.

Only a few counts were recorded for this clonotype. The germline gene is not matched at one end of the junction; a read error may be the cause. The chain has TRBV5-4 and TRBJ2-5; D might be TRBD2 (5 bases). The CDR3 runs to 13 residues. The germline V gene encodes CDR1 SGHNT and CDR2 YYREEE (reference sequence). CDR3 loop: CAGSGFNQETQYF. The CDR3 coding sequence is TGTGCCGGCAGCGGCTTCAACCAAGAGACCCAGTACTTC.

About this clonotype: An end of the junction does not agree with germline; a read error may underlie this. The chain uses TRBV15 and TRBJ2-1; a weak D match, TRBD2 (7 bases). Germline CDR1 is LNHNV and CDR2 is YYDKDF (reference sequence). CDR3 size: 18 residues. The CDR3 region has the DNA TGTGCCGCCAGCAGAGAAAACACGGTGGCGGGGGCCAGGGATGAGCAGTTCTTC. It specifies CAASRENTVAGARDEQFF.

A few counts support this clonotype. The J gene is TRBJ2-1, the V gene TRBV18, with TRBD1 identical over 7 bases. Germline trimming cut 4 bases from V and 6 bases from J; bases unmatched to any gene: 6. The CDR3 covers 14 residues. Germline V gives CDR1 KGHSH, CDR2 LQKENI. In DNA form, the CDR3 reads TGTGCCAGCTCACTCGGGACAGTAGTCAATGAGCAGTTCTTC. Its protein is CASSLGTVVNEQFF.

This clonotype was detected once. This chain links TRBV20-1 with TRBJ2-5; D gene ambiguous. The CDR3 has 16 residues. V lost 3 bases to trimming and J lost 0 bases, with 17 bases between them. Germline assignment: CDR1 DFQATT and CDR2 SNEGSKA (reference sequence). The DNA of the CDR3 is TGCAGTGCTAGTGATGCCGCCACTCTGTACCAAGAGACCCAGTACTTC. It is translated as CSASDAATLYQETQYF.

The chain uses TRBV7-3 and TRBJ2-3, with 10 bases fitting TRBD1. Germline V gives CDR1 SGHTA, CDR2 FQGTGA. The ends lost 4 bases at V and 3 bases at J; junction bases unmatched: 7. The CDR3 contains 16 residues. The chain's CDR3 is CASSSRQGAGTDTQYF. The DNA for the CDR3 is TGTGCCAGCAGCTCCCGACAGGGGGCGGGTACAGATACGCAGTATTTT. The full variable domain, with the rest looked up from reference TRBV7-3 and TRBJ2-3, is GAGVSQTPSNKVTEKGKYVELRCDPISGHTALYWYRQSLGQGPEFLIYFQGTGAADDSGLPNDRFFAVRPEGSVSTLKIQRTERGDSAVYLCASSSRQGAGTDTQYFGPGTRLTVL.

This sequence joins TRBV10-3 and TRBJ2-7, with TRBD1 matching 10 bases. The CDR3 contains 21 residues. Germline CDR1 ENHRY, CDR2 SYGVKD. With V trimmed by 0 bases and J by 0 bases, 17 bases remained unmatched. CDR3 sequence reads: CAISESPLRDRGRKSSYEQYF. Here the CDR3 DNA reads TGTGCCATCAGTGAGTCGCCCCTCCGGGACAGGGGCCGAAAAAGCTCCTACGAGCAGTACTTC.

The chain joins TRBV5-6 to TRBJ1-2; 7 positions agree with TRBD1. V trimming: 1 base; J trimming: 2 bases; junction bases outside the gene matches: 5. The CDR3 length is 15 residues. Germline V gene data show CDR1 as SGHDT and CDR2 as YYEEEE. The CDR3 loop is CASSLQAGGNYGYTF. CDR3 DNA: TGTGCCAGCAGCTTGCAGGCAGGGGGGAACTATGGCTACACCTTC.

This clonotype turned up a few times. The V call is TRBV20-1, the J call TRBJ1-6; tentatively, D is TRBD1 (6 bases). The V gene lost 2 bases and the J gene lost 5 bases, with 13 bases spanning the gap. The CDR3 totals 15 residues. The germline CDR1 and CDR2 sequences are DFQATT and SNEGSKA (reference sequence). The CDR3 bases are TGCAGTGCTAGAACACCCGGGGGCGATAATTCACCCCTCCACTTT. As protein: CSARTPGGDNSPLHF.

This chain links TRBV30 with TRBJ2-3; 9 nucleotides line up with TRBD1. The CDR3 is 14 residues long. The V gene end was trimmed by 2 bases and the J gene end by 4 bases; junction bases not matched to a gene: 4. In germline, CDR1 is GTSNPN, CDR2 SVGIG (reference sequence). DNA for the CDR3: TGTGCCTGGAGTTGGGGACAGGGAGCAGATACGCAGTATTTT. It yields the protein CAWSWGQGADTQYF. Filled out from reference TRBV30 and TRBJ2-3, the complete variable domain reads SQTIHQWPATLVQPVGSPLSLECTVEGTSNPNLYWYRQAAGRGLQLLFYSVGIGQISSEVPQNLSASRPQDRQFILSSKKLLLSDSGFYLCAWSWGQGADTQYFGPGTRLTVL.

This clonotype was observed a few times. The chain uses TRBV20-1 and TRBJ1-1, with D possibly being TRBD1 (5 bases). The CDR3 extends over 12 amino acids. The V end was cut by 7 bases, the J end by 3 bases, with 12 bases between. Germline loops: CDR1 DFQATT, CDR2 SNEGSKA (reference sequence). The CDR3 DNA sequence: TGCAGTGTCCAGCGAGGGGACACTGAAGCTTTCTTT. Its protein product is CSVQRGDTEAFF.

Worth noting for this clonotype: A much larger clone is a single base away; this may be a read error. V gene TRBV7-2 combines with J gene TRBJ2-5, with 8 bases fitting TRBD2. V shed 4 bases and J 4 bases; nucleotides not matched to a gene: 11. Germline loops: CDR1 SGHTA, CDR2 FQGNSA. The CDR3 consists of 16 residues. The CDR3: CASSSASGLGGETQYF. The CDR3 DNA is TGTGCCAGCAGCTCGGCTTCGGGACTAGGGGGAGAGACCCAGTACTTC.

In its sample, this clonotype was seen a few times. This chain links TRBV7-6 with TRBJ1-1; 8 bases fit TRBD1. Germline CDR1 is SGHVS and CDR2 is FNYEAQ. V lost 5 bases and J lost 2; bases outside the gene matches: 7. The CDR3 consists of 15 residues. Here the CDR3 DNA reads TGTGCCAGCAGCGGGGTGACAGGGGCAAACACTGAAGCTTTCTTT. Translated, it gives CASSGVTGANTEAFF.

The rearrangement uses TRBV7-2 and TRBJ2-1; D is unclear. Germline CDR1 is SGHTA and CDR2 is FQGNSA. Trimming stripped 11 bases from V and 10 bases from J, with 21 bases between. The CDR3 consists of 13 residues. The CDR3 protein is CARTLTRIGEQFF. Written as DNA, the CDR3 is TGTGCCCGCACCTTGACAAGGATCGGCGAGCAGTTCTTC.

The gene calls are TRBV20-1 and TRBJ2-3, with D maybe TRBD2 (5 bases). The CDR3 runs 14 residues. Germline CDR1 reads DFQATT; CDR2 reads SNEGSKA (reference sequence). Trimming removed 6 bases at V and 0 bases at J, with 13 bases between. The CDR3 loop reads CSARGRGSTDTQYF. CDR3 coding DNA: TGCAGTGCCCGAGGACGGGGAAGCACAGATACGCAGTATTTT.

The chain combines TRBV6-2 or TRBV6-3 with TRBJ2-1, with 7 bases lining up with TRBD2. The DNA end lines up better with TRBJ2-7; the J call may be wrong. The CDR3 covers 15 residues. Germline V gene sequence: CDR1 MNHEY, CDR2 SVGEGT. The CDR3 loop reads CASSRGVVTIYEQYF. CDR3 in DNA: TGTGCCAGCAGTCGGGGGGTGGTTACGATCTACGAGCAGTACTTC.

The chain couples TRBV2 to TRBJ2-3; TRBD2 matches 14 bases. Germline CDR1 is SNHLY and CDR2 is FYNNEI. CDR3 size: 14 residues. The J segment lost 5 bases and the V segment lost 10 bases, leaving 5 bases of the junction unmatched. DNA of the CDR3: TGTGCCAACGCCGGGACTAGCGGGGGAGATACGCAGTATTTT. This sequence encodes CANAGTSGGDTQYF.

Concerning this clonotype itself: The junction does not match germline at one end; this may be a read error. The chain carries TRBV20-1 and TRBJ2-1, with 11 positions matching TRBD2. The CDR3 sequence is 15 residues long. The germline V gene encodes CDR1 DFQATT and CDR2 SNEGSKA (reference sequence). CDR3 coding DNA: TGCAGTGCTCCTGATAGCGGGGGGGCCTACAATGAGCGGTTCTTC. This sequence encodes CSAPDSGGAYNERFF.

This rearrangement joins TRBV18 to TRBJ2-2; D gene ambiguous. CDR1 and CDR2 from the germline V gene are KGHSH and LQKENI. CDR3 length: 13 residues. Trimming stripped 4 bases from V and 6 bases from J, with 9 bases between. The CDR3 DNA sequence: TGTGCCAGCTCACGCGACATCCCCGGGGAGCTGTTTTTT. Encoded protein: CASSRDIPGELFF.

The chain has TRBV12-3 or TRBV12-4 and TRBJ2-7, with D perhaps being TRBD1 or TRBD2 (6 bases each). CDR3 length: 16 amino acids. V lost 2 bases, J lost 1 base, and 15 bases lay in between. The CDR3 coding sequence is TGTGCCAGCAGTTTATATCCGGGGGCTACTTCCTACGAGCAGTACTTC. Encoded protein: CASSLYPGATSYEQYF.

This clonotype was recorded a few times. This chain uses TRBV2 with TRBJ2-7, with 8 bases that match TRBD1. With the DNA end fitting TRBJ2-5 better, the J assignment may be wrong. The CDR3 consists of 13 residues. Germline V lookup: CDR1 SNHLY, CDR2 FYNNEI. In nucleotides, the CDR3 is TGTGCCAGCAGGGACAGGGCGGGCGAGACCCAGTACTTC. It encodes CASRDRAGETQYF.

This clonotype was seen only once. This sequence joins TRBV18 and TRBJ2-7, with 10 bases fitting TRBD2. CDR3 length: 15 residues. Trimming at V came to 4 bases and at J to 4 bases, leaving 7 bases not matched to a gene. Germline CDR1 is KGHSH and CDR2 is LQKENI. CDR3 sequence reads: CASSLPERGGYEQYF. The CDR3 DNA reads TGTGCCAGCTCACTGCCCGAGCGGGGGGGTTACGAGCAGTACTTC.

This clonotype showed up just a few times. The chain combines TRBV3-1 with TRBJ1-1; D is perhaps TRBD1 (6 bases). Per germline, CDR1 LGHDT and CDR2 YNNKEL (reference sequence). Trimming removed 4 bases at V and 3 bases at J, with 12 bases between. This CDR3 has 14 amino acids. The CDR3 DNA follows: TGTGCCAGCAGCCTGACAGGTGGGGACACTGAAGCTTTCTTT. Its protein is CASSLTGGDTEAFF.

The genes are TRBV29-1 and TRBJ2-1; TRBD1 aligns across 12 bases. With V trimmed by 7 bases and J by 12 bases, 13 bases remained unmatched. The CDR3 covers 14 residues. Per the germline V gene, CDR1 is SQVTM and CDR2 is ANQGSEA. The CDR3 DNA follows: TGCAGCGGTCGAGGGGGACAGGGGGCCGATGGGCAGTTCTTC. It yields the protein CSGRGGQGADGQFF.

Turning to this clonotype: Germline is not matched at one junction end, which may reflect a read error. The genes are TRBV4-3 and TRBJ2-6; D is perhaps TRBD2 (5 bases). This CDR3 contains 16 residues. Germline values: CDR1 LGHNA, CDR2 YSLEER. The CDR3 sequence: CPSSQGGVSGANVLTF. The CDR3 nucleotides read TGCCCCAGCAGCCAAGGAGGAGTCTCTGGGGCCAACGTCCTGACTTTC.